This T cell receptor beta chain was captured in a study of ipilimumab plus nivolumab after autologous stem cell transplantation listed by TCRdb under 2021. Context from the whole study: A median of roughly 5 ipilimumab doses and 8 nivolumab doses was received by trial patients. Patients in the myeloma cohort were either high-risk and transplant-naive or had relapsed within 3 years of a first autologous transplant. The trial enrolled patients with high-risk diffuse large B cell lymphoma, mature T cell lymphoma, or multiple myeloma undergoing autologous transplant. The intent-to-treat population of the trial was made up of 35 to 45 patients. Overall study outcomes, separate from this receptor: According to the authors, a biologic rationale for studying the approach further came from T cell receptor repertoire, regulatory T cell phenotype and gut microbiota profiles. Combined checkpoint inhibition appeared tolerable as post-transplant consolidation, according to the authors' conclusion.

Comment on this clone: Its target antigen remains unknown. The record has no base qualities; no much larger clone is one base away.

Starting 14 to 28 days after the autologous transplant, patients began checkpoint therapy, which included ipilimumab at 1 mg/kg intravenously on day 1 of selected weeks. Nivolumab was given at 3 mg/kg intravenously on day 1 of weeks 1, 4, 7, 10, and every two weeks through week 26. Combined checkpoint inhibition with ipilimumab and nivolumab as consolidation after autologous stem cell transplantation was tested in a Phase Ib clinical trial. The receptor library was made with the immunoSEQ multiplex PCR assay. As stored in TCRdb, this immuneACCESS dataset retains in-frame rearrangements with V and J assigned. A fraction of the clones does not appear; measured against another copy, unresolved V genes explain less than half of the discrepancy, and the remainder lacks a known reason. This sample comprises around 12,000 clones, roughly 70% of them detected only once. Together, the top ten hold about 10% of the sample.

The source is a male donor with multiple myeloma. The starting material was PBMCs, obtained in a trial of ipilimumab plus nivolumab as post-transplant consolidation.

The CDR3 region: CASSTSNYPDTQYF. DNA sequence: TGTGCCAGCAGCACAAGTAATTATCCAGATACGCAGTATTTT. The receptor chain draws on TRBV21-1 and TRBJ2-3. TRBV21-1 is listed as a pseudogene. CDR3 length: 14 amino acids, cysteine to phenylalanine. CDR3 DNA only is kept here, 42 bases in frame from base 1.